This T cell receptor (beta chain) derives from a study of T cells in Graves' hyperthyroidism and ophthalmopathy. V was clipped by 3 bases and J by 7 bases, with 12 bases between them. This CDR3 is built from 13 residues. From germline, CDR1 is MNHNY and CDR2 SVGAGI (reference sequence). Clinical symptoms, serum thyroxine, TRAb, thyroid ultrasound and orbital computed tomography informed diagnoses. This clonotype turned up a few times. Amplification yielded TCR beta CDR3 regions, with RNA transcripts as the source. HTBI primers were employed in a first-round RT-PCR of the TCR CDR3. TCRdb used MiXCR to reprocess the multiplex PCR reads, holding one entry per CDR3 protein. The sample records nearly 750,000 distinct CDR3 sequences, 30% to 40% being singletons.

This receptor was identified in a woman in her thirties or forties with Graves' hyperthyroidism. The specimen was blood. The chain is built from TRBV6-6 and TRBJ1-2; D remains ambiguous. CDR3 region: CASSYQSGGGYTF. Written as DNA, the CDR3 is TGTGCCAGCAGTTATCAATCAGGCGGTGGCTACACCTTC.